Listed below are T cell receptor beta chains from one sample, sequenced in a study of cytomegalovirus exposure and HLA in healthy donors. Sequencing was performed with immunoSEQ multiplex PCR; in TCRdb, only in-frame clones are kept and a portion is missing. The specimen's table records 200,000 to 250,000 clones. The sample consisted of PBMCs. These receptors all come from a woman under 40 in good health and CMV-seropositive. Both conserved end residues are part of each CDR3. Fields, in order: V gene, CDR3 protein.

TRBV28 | CASSIYLISGRSDTQYF
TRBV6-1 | CASSGSQTGSNYGYTF
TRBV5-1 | CASSSAERQETQYF
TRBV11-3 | CASSSGTSGLVKNIQYF
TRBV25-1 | CASSVPGQGYGYTF
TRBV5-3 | CARSIYRGGYGYTF
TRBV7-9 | CASSSGTGYNEQFF
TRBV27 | CASSPPSGTGNRYEQYF
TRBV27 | CASRLRLRYTEAFF
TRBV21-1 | CASSKGGDSNQPQHF
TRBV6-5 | CASTGGGANTGELFF
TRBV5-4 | CASSLDEDTRELFF
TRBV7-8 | CASSQRIGQGARNTEAFF
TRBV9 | CASSVLSNTEAFF
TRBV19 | CASSIEASGRLSSYNEQFF
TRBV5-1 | CASSLETENTEAFF
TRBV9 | CASSADSTYQPQHF
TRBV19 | CASSIGTSGSDTQYF
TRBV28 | CASRNLPTGSSYEQYF
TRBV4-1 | CASSQPDRELYGYTF
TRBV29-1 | CSALRGVGEQYF
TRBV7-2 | CASSLGRQNYEQYF
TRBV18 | CASSPRGQQNTEAFF
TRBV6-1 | CASSEGGTRPGYTF
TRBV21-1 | CASSKEGGRSGNTIYF
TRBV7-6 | CASSPTGGSSYEQYF
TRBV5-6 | CASRGISSYEQYF
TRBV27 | CASSLGGITQYF
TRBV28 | CASHDSLDSYEQYF
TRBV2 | CASRKDRGDLVEQFF
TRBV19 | CASSTQGYNEQFF
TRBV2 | CASSASSHNEQFF
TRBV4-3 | CASSQDLLQETQYF
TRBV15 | CATSRTQETQYF
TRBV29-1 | CSVRATSPGYNEQFF
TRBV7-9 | CASSSYVVDEQFF
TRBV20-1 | CSAPRGSTTTF
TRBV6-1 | CVVDRGPAEAFF
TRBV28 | CASSFWQGMRETQYF
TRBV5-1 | CASSLGGRANTGELFF
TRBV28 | CASSGQGFYGYTF
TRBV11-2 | CASSHRGGSTDTQYF
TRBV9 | CASSVGGYAPGGSSYNEQFF
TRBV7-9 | CASSLGAGGQPQHF
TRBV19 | CASTTLHTGVGANVLTF
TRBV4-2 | CASSQPVATEGYTF
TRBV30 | CAWSPRSEAFF
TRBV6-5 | CASSYAGTGGTYEQYF
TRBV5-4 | CASSLDLGGVAEAFF
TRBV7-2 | CASSLRRGATYEQYF
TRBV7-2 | CASSVRSGRDTQYF
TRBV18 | CASSPGQGYQPQHF
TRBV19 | CASSIGGQGNIQYF
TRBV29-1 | CSVVSGSSSYNEQFF
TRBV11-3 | CASSLDGLAGADTQYF